Sequencing of this T cell receptor beta chain was carried out in a study of blood T cell repertoires in COVID-19. Study overall: The United States, Italy and Spain were the sources of the acute and convalescent COVID-19 samples.

In the original processing: Researchers report that nucleated cell counts were estimated from reference gene primer amplification. Measured with immunoSEQ multiplex PCR; TCRdb has only the in-frame clones, and not every one. D and trimming come from the DNA, and the V and J calls and clone size come from that table. The table records approximately 300,000 clones, 88% of them present only once. Losses at the gene ends were 6 bases for V and 0 bases for J; bases not matched to a gene: 2. The CDR3 consists of 14 residues. Per the germline V gene, CDR1 is SQVTM and CDR2 is ANQGSEA. The source material was peripheral blood. This receptor was taken from a woman in her forties or fifties with active or convalescent COVID-19. This chain links TRBV29-1 with TRBJ2-2; 9 bases align to TRBD2. CDR3 coding DNA: TGCAGCGTGCGGGGGGGCCCGAACACCGGGGAGCTGTTTTTT. It specifies CSVRGGPNTGELFF.